The rows below give T cell receptor beta chains drawn from one sample of a study of blood T cell repertoires in COVID-19. The data were produced by immunoSEQ multiplex PCR, yet TCRdb's version contains in-frame clones alone and is incomplete. The sample holds 130,000 or so clones, around 89% seen once. Sequenced input: peripheral blood. These receptors were obtained from a man in his fifties or sixties with acute or convalescent COVID-19. The CDR3 runs from the conserved cysteine through the conserved F or W. The D gene is left open where the match is weak. Size is omitted from some rows. Given values are once, few, many or a class for expanded clones.

j_gene	abundance	v_gene	d_gene	CDR3aa	CDR3nt
TRBJ2-7	NA	TRBV1	NA	CTSSQVREREGGNEQYF	TGCACCAGCAGCCAAGTCCGTGAGCGGGAGGGAGGGAACGAGCAGTACTTC
TRBJ2-1	NA	TRBV6-5	TRBD2	CASSYFLAGLNEQFF	TGTGCCAGCAGTTATTTCCTAGCGGGGCTCAATGAGCAGTTCTTC
TRBJ1-1	NA	TRBV29-1	NA	CSVVREGAEAFF	TGCAGCGTTGTCCGCGAGGGGGCTGAAGCTTTCTTT
TRBJ2-1	NA	TRBV25-1	TRBD2	CASSEWEGKGQFF	TGTGCCAGCAGTGAATGGGAGGGAAAGGGGCAGTTCTTC
TRBJ2-1	NA	TRBV11-2	TRBD2	CASSLRIGGSGIEQFF	TGTGCCAGCAGCTTAAGAATTGGCGGGAGTGGTATTGAGCAGTTCTTC
TRBJ2-5	NA	TRBV4-1	NA	CASSHVKLQETQYF	TGCGCCAGCAGCCATGTTAAATTACAAGAGACCCAGTACTTC
TRBJ1-5	NA	TRBV5-1	TRBD1	CASSLKGQTSHSNQPQHF	TGCGCCAGCAGCCTAAAGGGACAGACCTCCCATAGCAATCAGCCCCAGCATTTT
TRBJ1-4	NA	TRBV7-9	NA	CASSLGAAEEKLFF	TGTGCCAGCAGCTTAGGGGCTGCTGAGGAAAAACTGTTTTTT
TRBJ1-6	NA	TRBV5-1	TRBD1	CASSFLGTGVGNSPLHF	TGCGCCAGCAGTTTCCTGGGAACAGGGGTAGGGAATTCACCCCTCCACTTT
TRBJ2-7	NA	TRBV4-3	NA	CASSQDLYRKDDEQYF	TGCGCCAGCAGCCAAGATCTATACAGGAAGGACGACGAGCAGTACTTC
TRBJ1-2	NA	TRBV2	TRBD1	CASSQGQGAYGYTF	TGTGCCAGCAGCCAAGGACAGGGGGCCTATGGCTACACCTTC
TRBJ2-7	NA	TRBV5-6	NA	CASSLVSGSDYEQYF	TGTGCCAGCAGCTTGGTAAGTGGCTCTGACTACGAGCAGTACTTC
TRBJ2-2	NA	TRBV2	NA	CASSSEMNTGELFF	TGTGCCAGCAGTTCCGAGATGAACACCGGGGAGCTGTTTTTT
TRBJ1-1	NA	TRBV18	NA	CASSPARGLAEAFF	TGTGCCAGCTCACCCGCTCGGGGTCTTGCTGAAGCTTTCTTT
TRBJ1-1	NA	TRBV6-5	TRBD1	CASSVRGHNTEAFF	TGTGCCAGCAGCGTAAGGGGGCATAACACTGAAGCTTTCTTT
TRBJ2-2	NA	TRBV11-3	TRBD2	CASSRGLAGPNTGELFF	TGTGCCAGCAGCCGGGGACTAGCGGGACCGAACACCGGGGAGCTGTTTTTT
TRBJ1-5	NA	TRBV3-1/TRBV3-2	NA	CASSQGQLGQPQHF	TGTGCCAGCAGCCAAGGACAGCTAGGTCAGCCCCAGCATTTT
TRBJ2-7	once	TRBV19	TRBD2	CASIKDSGSGSPSYEQYF	TGTGCCAGTATAAAGGATTCGGGTAGCGGGAGCCCCTCCTACGAGCAGTACTTC
TRBJ2-5	NA	TRBV7-9	NA	CAWGQGGETQYF	TGTGCCTGGGGGCAGGGGGGAGAGACCCAGTACTTC
TRBJ2-7	NA	TRBV5-1	NA	CASRGLGGDEQYF	TGCGCCAGCAGAGGACTAGGGGGGGACGAGCAGTACTTC
TRBJ1-1	many	TRBV4-2	NA	CASSQEGGVLTEAFF	TGTGCCAGCAGCCAAGAGGGAGGGGTTCTCACTGAAGCTTTCTTT
TRBJ1-6	NA	TRBV7-2	NA	CASSLVWGANNSPLHF	TGTGCCAGCAGCTTAGTTTGGGGAGCCAATAATTCACCCCTCCACTTT
TRBJ1-6	NA	TRBV5-1	TRBD1	CASSSLTGGQSPLHF	TGCGCCAGCAGCTCTTTGACAGGGGGCCAGTCACCCCTCCACTTT
TRBJ1-1	NA	TRBV5-1	NA	CASRRGMNTEAFF	TGCGCCAGCAGGCGGGGAATGAACACTGAAGCTTTCTTT
TRBJ2-1	NA	TRBV10-1	TRBD2	CASSERVAGVSSYNEQFF	TGCGCCAGCAGTGAGCGGGTAGCGGGGGTGAGCTCCTACAATGAGCAGTTCTTC
TRBJ2-7	NA	TRBV6-5	NA	CASGGGAYEQYF	TGTGCCAGCGGGGGGGGCGCCTACGAGCAGTACTTC
TRBJ2-1	NA	TRBV24-1	NA	CATSGLVHNEQFF	TGTGCCACCAGTGGACTAGTTCACAATGAGCAGTTCTTC
TRBJ2-5	NA	TRBV7-8	NA	CASSLVEGRERDF	TGTGCCAGCAGCTTAGTAGAAGGCAGGGAAAGAGACTTC
TRBJ2-3	NA	TRBV14	TRBD2	CASSPLAGGTDTQYF	TGTGCCAGCAGCCCCCTAGCGGGAGGAACAGATACGCAGTATTTT
TRBJ1-2	NA	TRBV6-5	NA	CASSATGNYGYTF	TGTGCCAGCAGCGCAACAGGGAACTATGGCTACACCTTC
TRBJ1-5	few	TRBV10-2	NA	CASSESGRNQPQHF	TGCGCCAGCAGTGAGTCGGGCCGTAATCAGCCCCAGCATTTT
TRBJ1-1	NA	TRBV5-1	TRBD1	CASSPGTGGQSVTEAFF	TGCGCCAGCAGCCCCGGGACAGGGGGCCAATCCGTCACTGAAGCTTTCTTT
TRBJ2-2	few	TRBV9	TRBD2	CASSVETSGNGLFF	TGTGCCAGCAGCGTAGAGACTAGCGGGAATGGGCTGTTTTTT
TRBJ2-3	NA	TRBV7-2	TRBD2	CASSLIASGRTDTQYF	TGTGCCAGCAGCTTAATCGCTAGCGGTCGCACAGATACGCAGTATTTT